This T cell receptor beta chain was profiled in a study of OX40 agonist ivuxolimab in advanced cancers. About the investigation overall: The costimulatory receptor OX40 (CD134) was targeted by ivuxolimab, a fully human IgG2 agonistic monoclonal antibody. Among the 52 dose-escalation patients, about 20 had hepatocellular carcinoma, roughly 15 melanoma, 9 renal cell carcinoma and 9 head and neck cancer. The dose-escalation cohort was approximately 83% male with a mean age of about 65 years, ranging from roughly 20 to 80. Partial responses were achieved by three dose-escalation patients, of whom one had hepatocellular carcinoma and two had cutaneous melanoma. The point of sequencing TCRbeta in the periphery was to test whether ivuxolimab changed TCR sequence diversity and drove clonal T-cell expansion. Patients were allowed to have had prior anti-PD-1, anti-PD-L1 or anti-CTLA-4 therapy, and approximately 37% of the dose-escalation patients had been treated with checkpoint inhibitors. The paper describes the monotherapy dose-escalation part (N of about 50 patients) of the phase I trial of ivuxolimab. Intravenous ivuxolimab was administered to patients every 2 weeks at six dose levels: 0.01, 0.1, 0.3, 1.5, 3 and 10 mg/kg.

Genomic DNA was extracted from sorted cells for sequencing of the TCRbeta CDR3 region. TCRbeta CDR3 regions were sequenced using the immunoSEQ Assay. In TCRdb, the immuneACCESS table is reduced to in-frame sequences with V and J assigned. These tables do not hold every clone; where another copy was compared, an unresolved V gene accounts for under half, and the others remain unexplained. The sample includes fewer than 95,000 clones, with about nine tenths observed a single time. In total, the top ten clones hold nearly 7.5% of the sample. The full study reports these points: Low levels of normalized T-cell clonal expansion were also shown by some nonresponding patients. Partial responders in the 0.1-3.0 mg/kg groups had among the lowest normalized peripheral clonal expansion, especially among CD8+ T cells. At doses of 0.1 to 3.0 mg/kg, clonal expansion of both CD4+ and CD8+ T cells in blood was seen between baseline and week 6. After ivuxolimab, expanded clones were on average more numerous among CD8+ T cells than among CD4+ T cells. The antigen specificity of the peripheral T cells that underwent clonal expansion was not determined.

Patients with a history of autoimmune disease or receiving systemic immunosuppression were excluded from the trial. Peripheral blood for TCR sequencing was collected from all dose cohorts at baseline, on cycle 4 day 1, and on cycle 7 day 1. Samples were obtained from an open-label, multicenter, first-in-human phase I dose-escalation trial of ivuxolimab. Adults with locally advanced or metastatic melanoma, renal cell, hepatocellular, or head and neck squamous cell carcinoma were enrolled in the trial. Before TCR sequencing, CD4+ and CD8+ T cells were separately sorted from peripheral blood. About this clone: The antigen it recognizes is unknown. The sample holds no much larger clone one base away, and base qualities are not on file.

V is cut by 4 bases and J by 4 bases, and the space between the germline ends is 21 bases. From the cysteine up to the phenylalanine, the CDR3 has a length of 17 residues. This entry keeps only the CDR3 DNA: 51 bases, framed from base 1. The germline V gene (reference sequence) specifies LNHDA as CDR1 and SQIVND as CDR2. The rearranged chain carries TRBV19 and TRBJ2-3; the D gene is perhaps TRBD2, on 6 matching bases. Sample: CD4+ or CD8+ T cells sorted from blood, taken in a trial of the OX40 agonist ivuxolimab. This receptor was taken from an adult with an advanced solid tumor such as melanoma, head and neck, liver or kidney cancer. The bases read TGTGCCAGTAGTAAGGATCCACGGGACTCAAGGGCAGATACGCAGTATTTT. This yields the protein CASSKDPRDSRADTQYF.